This T cell receptor beta chain is from a study of tissue T cells after allogeneic stem cell transplantation. Study information: Graft-versus-host disease patients received grafts, four unmodified and three CD34-selected to deplete T cells.

Adult allogeneic hematopoietic cell transplant recipients with steroid-refractory graft-versus-host disease were prospectively enrolled for research autopsy. Study outcomes and limitations: Limitations included a small, clinically heterogeneous cohort and limited sampling depth.

On this clone itself: Its specificity is unknown.

Sequencing was performed with immunoSEQ multiplex PCR; in TCRdb, only in-frame clones are kept and a portion is missing. The repertoire has around 2,000 clones, 64% of them found once; the top ten carry about 16%. CDR3 size: 16 residues. Germline values: CDR1 MNHNY, CDR2 SVGAGI (reference sequence). V lost 5 bases to trimming and J lost 4 bases; unmatched junction nucleotides: 11. The TCR sequence derives from a male patient over 55 with steroid-refractory graft-versus-host disease after an allogeneic stem cell transplant. Certain T cells may be donor cells from the graft. The sample in question was ileal tissue, obtained at autopsy. V usage is TRBV6-6 and J usage is TRBJ1-5, with 7 nucleotides matching TRBD1. The CDR3 DNA reads TGTGCCAGCAGTCGGGGGCACGGGACAGATAATCAGCCCCAGCATTTT. Translated, it gives CASSRGHGTDNQPQHF.